These 6 T cell receptor beta chains share one sample of origin, sequenced in a study of shared clonotypes between healthy human individuals. Sequencing was performed with immunoSEQ multiplex PCR; in TCRdb, only in-frame clones are kept and a portion is missing. The sample comprises some 2,100,000 clones, approximately 94% of which are singletons, and roughly 0.13% rests with the top ten. The material sequenced was naive CD4+ T cells sorted from blood. Indicated subset: CD45RA+ positively selected. These receptors all come from a man in his late teens or twenties in good health.

The chain combines TRBV5-1 with TRBJ2-3; 7 bases line up with TRBD1. Looked up from germline, CDR1 is SGHRS and CDR2 is YFSETQ. This CDR3 has 17 residues. With V trimmed by 3 bases and J by 2 bases, 12 bases remained unmatched. The CDR3: CASSSGQPPSYTDTQYF. The DNA for the CDR3 is TGCGCCAGCAGCTCGGGACAGCCACCTTCATACACAGATACGCAGTATTTT.

V usage is TRBV30 and J usage is TRBJ2-1; D gene uncertain. Germline CDR1 reads GTSNPN; CDR2 reads SVGIG (reference sequence). Trimming stripped 0 bases from V and 0 bases from J, with 3 bases between. The CDR3 covers 13 residues. The CDR3 coding sequence is TGTGCCTGGAGTGTTAACTCCTACAATGAGCAGTTCTTC. Its translation: CAWSVNSYNEQFF.

On this clone: Other DNA sequences in this specimen translate into the identical CDR3. This chain links TRBV11-2 with TRBJ2-1; 10 nucleotides align to TRBD2. The CDR3 covers 15 residues. Germline CDR1 reads SGHAT; CDR2 reads FQNNGV. Losses at the gene ends were 0 bases for V and 5 bases for J; bases not matched to a gene: 1. The CDR3 sequence: CASSLDGLADNEQFF. CDR3 in DNA: TGTGCCAGCAGCTTAGACGGACTAGCGGACAATGAGCAGTTCTTC.

The rearrangement links TRBV7-2 to TRBJ2-1; 8 nucleotides match TRBD2. The CDR3 is 15 residues long. J gave up 11 bases and V 3 bases, and 12 bases lay outside the gene matches. CDR1 SGHTA and CDR2 FQGNSA come from the germline V gene. CDR3 DNA sequence: TGTGCCAGCAGCTTGAAGGGTAGCGGGGTTGATCAGCAGTTCTTC. Protein product: CASSLKGSGVDQQFF.

The chain joins TRBV6-5 to TRBJ1-6; D remains ambiguous. This CDR3 has 12 residues. V was trimmed by 8 bases and J by 9 bases, leaving 11 bases between them. CDR1 and CDR2 from the germline V gene are MNHEY and SVGAGI. The CDR3 DNA follows: TGTGCCAGCCGACTACCGGGTTCACCCCTCCACTTT. This codes for CASRLPGSPLHF.

The V gene is TRBV28, the J gene TRBJ1-2, with D perhaps matching TRBD1 (5 bases). The CDR3 runs to 15 residues. Trimming took 5 bases from V and 2 from J, leaving 15 bases between them. Germline assignment: CDR1 MDHEN and CDR2 SYDVKM. The chain's CDR3 is CASSLDGGYNYGYTF. In DNA form, the CDR3 reads TGTGCCAGCAGTCTTGATGGGGGGTACAACTATGGCTACACCTTC.